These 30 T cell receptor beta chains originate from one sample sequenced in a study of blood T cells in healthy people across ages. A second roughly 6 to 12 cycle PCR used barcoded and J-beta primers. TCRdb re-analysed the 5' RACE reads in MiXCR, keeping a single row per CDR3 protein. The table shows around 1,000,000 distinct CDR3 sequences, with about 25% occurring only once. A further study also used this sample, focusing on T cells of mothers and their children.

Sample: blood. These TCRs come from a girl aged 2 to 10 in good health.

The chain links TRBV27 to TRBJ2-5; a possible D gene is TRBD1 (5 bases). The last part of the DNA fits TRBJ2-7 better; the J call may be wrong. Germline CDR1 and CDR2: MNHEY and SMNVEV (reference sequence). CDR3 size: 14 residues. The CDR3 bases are TGTGCCAGCAGCGGACATCTTGCCCTTTACGAGCAGTACTTC. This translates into CASSGHLALYEQYF.

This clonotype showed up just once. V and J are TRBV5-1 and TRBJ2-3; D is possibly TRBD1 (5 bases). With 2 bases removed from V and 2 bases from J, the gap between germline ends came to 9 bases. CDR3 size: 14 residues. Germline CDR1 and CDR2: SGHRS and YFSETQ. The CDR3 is CASSFRQPTDTQYF. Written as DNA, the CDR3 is TGCGCCAGCAGCTTTAGACAGCCCACAGATACGCAGTATTTT. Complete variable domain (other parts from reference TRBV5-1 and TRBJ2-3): KAGVTQTPRYLIKTRGQQVTLSCSPISGHRSVSWYQQTPGQGLQFLFEYFSETQRNKGNFPGRFSGRQFSNSRSEMNVSTLELGDSALYLCASSFRQPTDTQYFGPGTRLTVL.

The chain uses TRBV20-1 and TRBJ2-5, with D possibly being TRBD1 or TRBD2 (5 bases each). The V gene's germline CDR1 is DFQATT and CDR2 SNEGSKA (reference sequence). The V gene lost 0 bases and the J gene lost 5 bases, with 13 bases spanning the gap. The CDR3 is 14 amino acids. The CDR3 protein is CSARENLAGETQYF. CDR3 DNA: TGCAGTGCTAGAGAAAACCTAGCAGGGGAGACCCAGTACTTC.

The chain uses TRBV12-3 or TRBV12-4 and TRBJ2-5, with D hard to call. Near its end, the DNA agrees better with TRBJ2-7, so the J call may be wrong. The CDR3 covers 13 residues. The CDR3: CASSFESFYEQYF. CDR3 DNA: TGTGCCAGCAGTTTCGAGTCGTTCTACGAGCAGTACTTC.

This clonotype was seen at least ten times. The CDR3 protein is CASSGGLAEETQYF. The CDR3 DNA reads TGTGCCAGCAGTGGGGGACTAGCGGAAGAGACCCAGTACTTC. This chain joins TRBV2 and TRBJ2-5, with 11 bases fitting TRBD2. Germline values: CDR1 SNHLY, CDR2 FYNNEI. J gave up 3 bases and V 4 bases, and 1 base lay outside the gene matches. The CDR3 sequence is 14 residues long. The whole variable domain, filled in from reference TRBV2 and TRBJ2-5, reads EPEVTQTPSHQVTQMGQEVILRCVPISNHLYFYWYRQILGQKVEFLVSFYNNEISEKSEIFDDQFSVERPDGSNFTLKIRSTKLEDSAMYFCASSGGLAEETQYFGPGTRLLVL.

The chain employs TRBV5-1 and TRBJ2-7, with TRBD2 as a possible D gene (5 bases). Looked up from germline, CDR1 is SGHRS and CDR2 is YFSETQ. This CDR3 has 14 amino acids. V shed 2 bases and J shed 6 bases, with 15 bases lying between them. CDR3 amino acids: CASSLPRPGGEQYF. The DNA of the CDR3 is TGCGCCAGCAGCTTACCACGACCAGGAGGCGAGCAGTACTTC.

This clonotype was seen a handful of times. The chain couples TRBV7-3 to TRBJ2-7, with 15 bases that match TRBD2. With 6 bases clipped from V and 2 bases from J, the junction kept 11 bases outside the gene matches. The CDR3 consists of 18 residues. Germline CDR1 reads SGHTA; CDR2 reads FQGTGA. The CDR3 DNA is TGTGCCAGCAGGGGGCCGGGACTAGCGGGAGGAATCACCTACGAGCAGTACTTC. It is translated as CASRGPGLAGGITYEQYF. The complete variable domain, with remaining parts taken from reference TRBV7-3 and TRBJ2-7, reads GAGVSQTPSNKVTEKGKYVELRCDPISGHTALYWYRQSLGQGPEFLIYFQGTGAADDSGLPNDRFFAVRPEGSVSTLKIQRTERGDSAVYLCASRGPGLAGGITYEQYFGPGTRLTVT.

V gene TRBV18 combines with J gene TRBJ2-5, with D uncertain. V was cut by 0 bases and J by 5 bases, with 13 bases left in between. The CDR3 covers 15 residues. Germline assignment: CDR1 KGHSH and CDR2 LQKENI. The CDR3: CASSPPVRPLETQYF. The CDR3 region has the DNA TGTGCCAGCTCACCACCGGTTAGACCCTTGGAGACCCAGTACTTC.

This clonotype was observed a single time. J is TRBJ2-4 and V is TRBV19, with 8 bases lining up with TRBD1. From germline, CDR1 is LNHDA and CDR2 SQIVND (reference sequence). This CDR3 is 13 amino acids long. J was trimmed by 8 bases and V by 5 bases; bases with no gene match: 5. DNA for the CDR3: TGTGCCAGTAGTTCAAAGACAGGGGACATTCAGTACTTC. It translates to CASSSKTGDIQYF.

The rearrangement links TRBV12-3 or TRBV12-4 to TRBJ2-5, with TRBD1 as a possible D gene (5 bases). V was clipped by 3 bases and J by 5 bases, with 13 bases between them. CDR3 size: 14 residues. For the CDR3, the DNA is TGTGCCAGCAGTTTGTGGCAGGGTGACGAGACCCAGTACTTC. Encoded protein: CASSLWQGDETQYF.

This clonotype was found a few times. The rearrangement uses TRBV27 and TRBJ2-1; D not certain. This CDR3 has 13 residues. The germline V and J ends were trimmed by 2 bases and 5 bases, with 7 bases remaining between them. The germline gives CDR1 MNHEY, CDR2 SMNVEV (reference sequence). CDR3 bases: TGTGCCAGCAGTTTAAACCCGAACAATGAGCAGTTCTTC. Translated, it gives CASSLNPNNEQFF.

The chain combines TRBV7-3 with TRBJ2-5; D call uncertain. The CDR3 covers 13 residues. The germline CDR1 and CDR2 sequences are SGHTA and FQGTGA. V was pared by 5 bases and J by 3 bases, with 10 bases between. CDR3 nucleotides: TGTGCCAGCAGCCCACGGGCGAAAGAGACCCAGTACTTC. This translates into CASSPRAKETQYF.

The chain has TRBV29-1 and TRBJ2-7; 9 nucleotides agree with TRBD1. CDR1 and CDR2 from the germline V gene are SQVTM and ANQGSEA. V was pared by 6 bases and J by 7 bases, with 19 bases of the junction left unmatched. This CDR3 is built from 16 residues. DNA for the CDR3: TGCAGCGTGGATTACCCTGGGACAGGGCCTGCGGGGGAGCAGTACTTC. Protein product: CSVDYPGTGPAGEQYF.

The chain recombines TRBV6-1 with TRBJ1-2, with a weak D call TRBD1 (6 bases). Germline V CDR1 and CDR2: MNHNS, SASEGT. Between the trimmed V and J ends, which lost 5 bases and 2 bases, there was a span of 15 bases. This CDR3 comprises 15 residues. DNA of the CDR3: TGTGCCAGCAGTACGACCCCTACAGGGAACTATGGCTACACCTTC. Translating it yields CASSTTPTGNYGYTF.

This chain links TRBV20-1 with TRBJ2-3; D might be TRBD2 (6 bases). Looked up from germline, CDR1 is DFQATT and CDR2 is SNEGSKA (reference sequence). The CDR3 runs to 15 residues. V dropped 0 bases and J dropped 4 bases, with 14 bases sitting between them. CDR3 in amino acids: CSARDPGTPSDTQYF. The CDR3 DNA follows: TGCAGTGCTAGAGATCCGGGGACTCCCTCAGATACGCAGTATTTT.

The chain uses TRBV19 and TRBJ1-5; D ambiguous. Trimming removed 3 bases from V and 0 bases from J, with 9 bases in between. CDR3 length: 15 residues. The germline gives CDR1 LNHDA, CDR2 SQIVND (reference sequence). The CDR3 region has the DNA TGTGCCAGTAGTATTGAGGAGTTTAGCAATCAGCCCCAGCATTTT. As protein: CASSIEEFSNQPQHF.

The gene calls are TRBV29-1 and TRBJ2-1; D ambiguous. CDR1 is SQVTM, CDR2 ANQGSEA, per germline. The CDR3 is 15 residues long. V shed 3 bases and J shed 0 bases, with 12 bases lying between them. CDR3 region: CSVEQSGLSYNEQFF. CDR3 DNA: TGCAGCGTTGAGCAGTCGGGCCTCTCCTACAATGAGCAGTTCTTC.

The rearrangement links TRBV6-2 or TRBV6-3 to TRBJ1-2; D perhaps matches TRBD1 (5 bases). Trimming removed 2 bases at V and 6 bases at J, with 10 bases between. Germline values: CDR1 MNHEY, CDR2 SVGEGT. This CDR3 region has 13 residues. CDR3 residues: CASSYGGIDGYTF. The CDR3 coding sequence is TGTGCCAGCAGTTACGGGGGGATAGATGGCTACACCTTC.

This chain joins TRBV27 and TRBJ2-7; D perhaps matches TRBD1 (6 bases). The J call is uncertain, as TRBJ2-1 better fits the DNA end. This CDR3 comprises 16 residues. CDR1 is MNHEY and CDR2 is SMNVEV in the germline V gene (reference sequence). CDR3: CASSLDRDSPYNEQFF. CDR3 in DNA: TGTGCCAGCAGTTTGGACAGAGACTCCCCTTACAATGAGCAGTTCTTC.

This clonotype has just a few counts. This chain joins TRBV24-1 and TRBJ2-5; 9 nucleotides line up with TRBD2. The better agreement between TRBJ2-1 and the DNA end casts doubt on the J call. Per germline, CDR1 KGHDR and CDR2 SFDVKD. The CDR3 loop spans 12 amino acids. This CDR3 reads CATNSGSHEQFF. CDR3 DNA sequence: TGTGCCACCAATAGCGGGAGCCATGAGCAGTTCTTC.

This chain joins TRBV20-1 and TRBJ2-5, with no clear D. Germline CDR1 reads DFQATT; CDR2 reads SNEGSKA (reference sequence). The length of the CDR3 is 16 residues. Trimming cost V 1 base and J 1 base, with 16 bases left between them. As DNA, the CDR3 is TGCAGTGCTAGAGGACCGAACTCGGTACCCCAAGAGACCCAGTACTTC. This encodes CSARGPNSVPQETQYF.

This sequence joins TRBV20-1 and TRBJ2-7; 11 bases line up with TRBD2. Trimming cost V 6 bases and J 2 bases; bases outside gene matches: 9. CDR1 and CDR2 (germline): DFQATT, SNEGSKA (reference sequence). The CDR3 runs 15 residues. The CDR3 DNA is TGCAGTGCCGTAAGCCTTAGCGGGGGGGCCTACGAGCAGTACTTC. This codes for CSAVSLSGGAYEQYF.

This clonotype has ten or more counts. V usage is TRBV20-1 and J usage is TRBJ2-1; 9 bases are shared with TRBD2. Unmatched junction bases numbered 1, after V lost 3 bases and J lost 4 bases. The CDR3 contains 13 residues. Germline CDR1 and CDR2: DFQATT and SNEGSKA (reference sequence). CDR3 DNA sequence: TGCAGTGCTAGGGCGGGAGGGTACAATGAGCAGTTCTTC. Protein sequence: CSARAGGYNEQFF.

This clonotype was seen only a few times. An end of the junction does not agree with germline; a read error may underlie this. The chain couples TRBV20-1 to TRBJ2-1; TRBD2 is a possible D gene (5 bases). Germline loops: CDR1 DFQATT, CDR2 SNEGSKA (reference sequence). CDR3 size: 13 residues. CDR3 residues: CSARDGVTGEQFF. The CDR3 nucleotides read TGCAGTGCCAGAGACGGGGTAACGGGTGAGCAGTTCTTC.

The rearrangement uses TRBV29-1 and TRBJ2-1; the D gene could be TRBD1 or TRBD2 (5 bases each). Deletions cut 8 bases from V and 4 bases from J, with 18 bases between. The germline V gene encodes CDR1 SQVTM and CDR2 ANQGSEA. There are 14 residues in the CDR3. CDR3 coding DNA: TGCAGCTTTAACCGGGACGCGGCTTACAATGAGCAGTTCTTC. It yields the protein CSFNRDAAYNEQFF.

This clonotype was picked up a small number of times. The CDR3 loop is CASPGTTPTDTQYF. The DNA of the CDR3 is TGTGCCAGTCCCGGGACTACTCCCACGGATACGCAGTATTTT. The chain recombines TRBV11-2 with TRBJ2-3; TRBD2 matches 7 bases. V was pared by 9 bases and J by 6 bases, with 12 bases of the junction left unmatched. The CDR3 extends over 14 amino acids. From germline, CDR1 is SGHAT and CDR2 FQNNGV.

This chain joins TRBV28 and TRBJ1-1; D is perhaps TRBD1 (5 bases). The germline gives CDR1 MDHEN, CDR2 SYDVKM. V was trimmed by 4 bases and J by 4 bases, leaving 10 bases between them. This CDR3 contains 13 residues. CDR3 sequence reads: CASSSGGVTEAFF. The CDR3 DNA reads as TGTGCCAGCAGTTCAGGAGGGGTCACTGAAGCTTTCTTT.

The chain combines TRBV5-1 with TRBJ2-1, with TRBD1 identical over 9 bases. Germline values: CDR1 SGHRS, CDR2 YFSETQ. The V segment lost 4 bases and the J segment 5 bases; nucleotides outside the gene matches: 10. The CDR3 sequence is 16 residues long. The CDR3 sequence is CASSPLGTGLDNEQFF. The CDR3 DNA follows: TGCGCCAGCAGCCCCTTAGGGACAGGGTTGGACAATGAGCAGTTCTTC.

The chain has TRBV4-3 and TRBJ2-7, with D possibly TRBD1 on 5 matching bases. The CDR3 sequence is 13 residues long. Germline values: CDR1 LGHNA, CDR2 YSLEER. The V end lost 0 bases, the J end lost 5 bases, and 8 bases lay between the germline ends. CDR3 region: CASSQEDRNEQYF. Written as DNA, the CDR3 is TGCGCCAGCAGCCAAGAAGACAGAAACGAGCAGTACTTC.

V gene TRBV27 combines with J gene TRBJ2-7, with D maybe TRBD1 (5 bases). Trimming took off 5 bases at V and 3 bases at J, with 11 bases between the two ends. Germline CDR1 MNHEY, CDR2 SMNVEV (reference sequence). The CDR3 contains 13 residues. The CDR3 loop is CASSHQTGYEQYF. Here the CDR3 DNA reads TGTGCCAGCAGTCACCAAACAGGCTACGAGCAGTACTTC.